This T cell receptor beta chain was captured by sequencing in a study of cytomegalovirus exposure and HLA in healthy donors. Study-level points and caveats: Across all donors, roughly uniform sequencing depth was an assumption of the presence/absence analyses. A later analysis reported that several of the most significant clusters appeared to be linked to common viral pathogens, among them Epstein-Barr virus. The investigators catalogued 150 to 200 TCR beta chains as cytomegalovirus-associated.

This clone was observed a single time. Its antigen remains unidentified. The PCR had 60 Vbeta and 13 Jbeta primers. Method: immunoSEQ multiplex PCR; TCRdb's copy keeps in-frame clones and lacks some. The table has 180,000 or so clones, roughly 80% seen once; the top ten hold roughly 0.75%. The source of this sequence is a young woman in good health and CMV-seronegative. Sequenced: PBMCs.

CDR3 protein: CASSLIAASTDTQYF. CDR3 nucleotides: TGCGCCAGCAGCTTGATAGCGGCTAGCACAGATACGCAGTATTTT. The chain couples TRBV5-1 to TRBJ2-3; TRBD2 might be the D (6 bases). Trimming removed 1 base at V and 0 bases at J, with 9 bases between. The CDR3 runs to 15 residues. CDR1 is SGHRS and CDR2 is YFSETQ in the germline V gene.